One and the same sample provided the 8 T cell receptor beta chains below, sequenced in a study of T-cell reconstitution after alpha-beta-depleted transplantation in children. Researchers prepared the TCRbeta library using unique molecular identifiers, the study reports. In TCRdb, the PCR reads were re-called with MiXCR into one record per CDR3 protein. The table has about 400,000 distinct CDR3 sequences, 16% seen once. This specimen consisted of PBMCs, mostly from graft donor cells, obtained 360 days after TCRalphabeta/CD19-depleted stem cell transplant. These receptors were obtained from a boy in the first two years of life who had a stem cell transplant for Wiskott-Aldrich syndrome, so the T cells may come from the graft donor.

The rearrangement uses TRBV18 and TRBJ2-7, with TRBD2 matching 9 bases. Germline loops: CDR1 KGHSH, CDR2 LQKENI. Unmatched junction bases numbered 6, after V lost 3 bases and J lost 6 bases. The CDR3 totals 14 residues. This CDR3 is CASSPGGGAIEQYF. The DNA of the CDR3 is TGTGCCAGCTCACCGGGCGGGGGGGCCATCGAGCAGTACTTC.

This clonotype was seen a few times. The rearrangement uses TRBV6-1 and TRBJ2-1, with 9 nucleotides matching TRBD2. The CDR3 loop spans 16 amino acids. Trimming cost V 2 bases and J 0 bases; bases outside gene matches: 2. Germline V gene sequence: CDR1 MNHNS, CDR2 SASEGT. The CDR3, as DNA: TGTGCCAGCAGTGAATTTAGCGGGGGCTCCTACAATGAGCAGTTCTTC. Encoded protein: CASSEFSGGSYNEQFF.

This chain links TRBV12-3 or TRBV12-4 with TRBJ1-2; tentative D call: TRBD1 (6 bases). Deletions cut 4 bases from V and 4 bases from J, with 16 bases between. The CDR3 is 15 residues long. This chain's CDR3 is CASSSLTGKGYGYTF. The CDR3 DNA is TGTGCCAGCAGTTCACTTACAGGGAAAGGCTATGGCTACACCTTC.

Here the CDR3 DNA reads TGTGCCAGCTCACCGCAGCGACTAGCGGGGATGCATGAGCAGTTCTTC. The encoded protein is CASSPQRLAGMHEQFF. The chain joins TRBV18 to TRBJ2-1; 11 positions match TRBD2. J gave up 8 bases and V 3 bases, and 9 bases lay outside the gene matches. This CDR3 has 16 residues. Germline V gene data show CDR1 as KGHSH and CDR2 as LQKENI.

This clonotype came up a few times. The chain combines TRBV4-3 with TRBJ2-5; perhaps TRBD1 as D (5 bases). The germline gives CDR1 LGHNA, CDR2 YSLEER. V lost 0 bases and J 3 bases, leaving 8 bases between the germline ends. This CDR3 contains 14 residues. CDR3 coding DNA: TGCGCCAGCAGCCAAGATACAGGAAAAGAGACCCAGTACTTC. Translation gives CASSQDTGKETQYF.

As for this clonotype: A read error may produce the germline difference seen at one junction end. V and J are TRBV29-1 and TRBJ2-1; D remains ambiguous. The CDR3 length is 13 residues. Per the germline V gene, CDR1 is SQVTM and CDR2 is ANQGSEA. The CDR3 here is CSVGSGSYNEQFF. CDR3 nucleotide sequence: TGCAGTGTTGGCTCAGGTTCCTACAATGAGCAGTTCTTC.

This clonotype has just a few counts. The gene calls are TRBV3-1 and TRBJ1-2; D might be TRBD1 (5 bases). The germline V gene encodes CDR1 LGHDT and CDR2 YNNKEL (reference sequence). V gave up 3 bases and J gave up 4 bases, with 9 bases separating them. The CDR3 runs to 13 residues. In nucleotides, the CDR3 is TGTGCCAGCAGCCATAGAGGGGTCTATGGCTACACCTTC. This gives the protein CASSHRGVYGYTF.

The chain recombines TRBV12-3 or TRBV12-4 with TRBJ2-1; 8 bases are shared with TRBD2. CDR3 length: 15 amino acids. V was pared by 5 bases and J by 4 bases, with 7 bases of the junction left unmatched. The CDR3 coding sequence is TGTGCCAGCAGTAATCCGGGACTAGTGTACAATGAGCAGTTCTTC. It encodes CASSNPGLVYNEQFF.